This TCR beta chain was captured in a study of T cells in Graves' hyperthyroidism and ophthalmopathy. The V and J ends lost 5 bases and 4 bases respectively, with 14 bases between them. Looked up from germline, CDR1 is MNHEY and CDR2 is SMNVEV (reference sequence). This CDR3 has 14 residues. In its sample, this clonotype was seen many times. TCR beta CDR3 sequences were amplified from RNA transcripts. HTBI primers were employed in a first-round RT-PCR of the TCR CDR3. TCRdb reanalysed the multiplex PCR reads using MiXCR and keeps one entry per CDR3 protein. In the table there are under 350,000 distinct CDR3 sequences, 21% of which are singletons.

The sequence derives from a woman between 50 and 59 years old with Graves' hyperthyroidism. This chain uses TRBV27 with TRBJ1-1; possible D gene TRBD1, 5 bases. The source material was blood. The CDR3 protein is CASSPQGLSTEAFF. DNA for the CDR3: TGTGCCAGCAGTCCTCAGGGATTGAGCACTGAAGCTTTCTTT.